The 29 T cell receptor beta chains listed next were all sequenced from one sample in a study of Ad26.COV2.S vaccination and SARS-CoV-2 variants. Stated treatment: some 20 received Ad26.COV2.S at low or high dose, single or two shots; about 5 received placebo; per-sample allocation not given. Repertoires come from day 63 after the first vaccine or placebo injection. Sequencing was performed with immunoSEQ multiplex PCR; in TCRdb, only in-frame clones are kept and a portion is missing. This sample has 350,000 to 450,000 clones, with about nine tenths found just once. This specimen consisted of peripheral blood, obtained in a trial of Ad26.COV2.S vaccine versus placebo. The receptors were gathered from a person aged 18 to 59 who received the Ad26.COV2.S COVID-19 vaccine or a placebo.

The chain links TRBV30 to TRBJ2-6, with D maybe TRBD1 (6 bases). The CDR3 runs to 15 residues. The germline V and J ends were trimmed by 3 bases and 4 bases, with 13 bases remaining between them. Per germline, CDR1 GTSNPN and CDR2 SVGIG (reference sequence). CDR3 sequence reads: CAWSATGTGANVLTF. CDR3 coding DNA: TGTGCCTGGAGCGCAACAGGGACCGGGGCCAACGTCCTGACTTTC.

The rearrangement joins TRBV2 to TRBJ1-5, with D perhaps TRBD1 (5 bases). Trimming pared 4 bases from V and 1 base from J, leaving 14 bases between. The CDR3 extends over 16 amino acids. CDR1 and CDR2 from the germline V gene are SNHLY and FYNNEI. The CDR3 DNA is TGTGCCAGCAGTGCGCTTGGGGGATTGAGCAATCAGCCCCAGCATTTT. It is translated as CASSALGGLSNQPQHF.

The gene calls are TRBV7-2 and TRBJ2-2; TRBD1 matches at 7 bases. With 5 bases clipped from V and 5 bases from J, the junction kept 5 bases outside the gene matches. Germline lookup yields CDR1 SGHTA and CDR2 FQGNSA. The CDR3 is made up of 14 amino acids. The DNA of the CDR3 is TGTGCCAGCAGCACCTCGACAGGGACCGGGGAGCTGTTTTTT. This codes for CASSTSTGTGELFF.

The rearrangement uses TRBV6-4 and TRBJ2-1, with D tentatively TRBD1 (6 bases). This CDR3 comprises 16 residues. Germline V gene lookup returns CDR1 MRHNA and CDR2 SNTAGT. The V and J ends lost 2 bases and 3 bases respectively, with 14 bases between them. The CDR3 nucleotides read TGTGCCAGCAGTGACGGGACCGGGACACTCTACAATGAGCAGTTCTTC. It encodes CASSDGTGTLYNEQFF.

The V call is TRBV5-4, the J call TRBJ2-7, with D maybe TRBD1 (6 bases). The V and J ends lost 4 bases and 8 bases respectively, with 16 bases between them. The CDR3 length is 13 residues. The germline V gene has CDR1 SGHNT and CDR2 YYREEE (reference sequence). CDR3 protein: CASSTRGAMQQYF. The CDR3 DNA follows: TGTGCCAGCAGCACCAGGGGCGCAATGCAGCAGTACTTC.

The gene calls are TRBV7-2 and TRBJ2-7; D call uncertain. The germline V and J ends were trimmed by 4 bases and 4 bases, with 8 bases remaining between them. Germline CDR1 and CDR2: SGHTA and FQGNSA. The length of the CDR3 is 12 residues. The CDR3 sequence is CASSSHGYEQYF. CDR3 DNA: TGTGCCAGCAGCTCCCATGGATACGAGCAGTACTTC.

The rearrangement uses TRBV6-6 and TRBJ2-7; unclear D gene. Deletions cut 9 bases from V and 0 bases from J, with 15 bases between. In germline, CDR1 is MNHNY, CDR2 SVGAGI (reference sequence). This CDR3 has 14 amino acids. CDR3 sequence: CASEPSGSSYEQYF. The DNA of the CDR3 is TGTGCCAGTGAGCCGAGTGGTTCCTCCTACGAGCAGTACTTC.

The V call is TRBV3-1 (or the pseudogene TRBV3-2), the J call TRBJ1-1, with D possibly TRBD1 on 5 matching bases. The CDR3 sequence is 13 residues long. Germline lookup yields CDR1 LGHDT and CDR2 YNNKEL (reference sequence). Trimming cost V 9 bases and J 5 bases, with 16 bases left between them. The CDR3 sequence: CASQSTAGTEAFF. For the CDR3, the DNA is TGTGCCAGTCAGTCGACAGCGGGGACTGAAGCTTTCTTT.

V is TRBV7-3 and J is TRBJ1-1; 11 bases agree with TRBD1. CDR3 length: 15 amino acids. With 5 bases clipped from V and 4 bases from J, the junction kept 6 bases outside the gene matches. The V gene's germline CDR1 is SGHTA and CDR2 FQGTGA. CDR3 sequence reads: CASSLGQGASTEAFF. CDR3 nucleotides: TGTGCCAGCAGCCTTGGACAGGGGGCGAGCACTGAAGCTTTCTTT.

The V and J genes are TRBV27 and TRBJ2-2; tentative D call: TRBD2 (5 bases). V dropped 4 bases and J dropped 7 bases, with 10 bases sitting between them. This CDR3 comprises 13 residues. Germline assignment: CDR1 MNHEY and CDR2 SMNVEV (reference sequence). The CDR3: CASSWLEDGELFF. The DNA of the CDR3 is TGTGCCAGCAGTTGGCTGGAGGACGGGGAGCTGTTTTTT.

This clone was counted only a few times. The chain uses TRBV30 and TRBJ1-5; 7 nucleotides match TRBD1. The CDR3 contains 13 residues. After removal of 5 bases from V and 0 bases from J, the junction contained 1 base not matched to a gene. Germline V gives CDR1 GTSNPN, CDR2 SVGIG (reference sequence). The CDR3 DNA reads TGTGCCTGGGACAGGGATAGCAATCAGCCCCAGCATTTT. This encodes CAWDRDSNQPQHF. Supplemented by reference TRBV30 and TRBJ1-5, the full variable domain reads SQTIHQWPATLVQPVGSPLSLECTVEGTSNPNLYWYRQAAGRGLQLLFYSVGIGQISSEVPQNLSASRPQDRQFILSSKKLLLSDSGFYLCAWDRDSNQPQHFGDGTRLSIL.

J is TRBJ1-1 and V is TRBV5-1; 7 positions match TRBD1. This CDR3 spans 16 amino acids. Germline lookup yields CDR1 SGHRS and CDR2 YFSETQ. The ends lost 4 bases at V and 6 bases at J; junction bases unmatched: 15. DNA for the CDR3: TGCGCCAGCAGCCCCTACCGACAGGGTTCCCCTCCTGAAGCTTTCTTT. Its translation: CASSPYRQGSPPEAFF.

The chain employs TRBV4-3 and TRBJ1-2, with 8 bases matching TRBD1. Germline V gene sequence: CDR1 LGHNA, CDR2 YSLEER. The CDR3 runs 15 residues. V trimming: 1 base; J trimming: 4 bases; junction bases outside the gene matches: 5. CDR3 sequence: CASSQAPGGGYGYTF. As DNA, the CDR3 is TGCGCCAGCAGCCAAGCCCCAGGGGGCGGCTATGGCTACACCTTC.

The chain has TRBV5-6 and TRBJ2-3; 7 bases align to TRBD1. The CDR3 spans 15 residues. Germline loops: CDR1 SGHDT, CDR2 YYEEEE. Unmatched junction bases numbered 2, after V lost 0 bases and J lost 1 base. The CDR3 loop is CASSLGQGGTDTQYF. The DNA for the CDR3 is TGTGCCAGCAGCTTGGGACAGGGAGGCACAGATACGCAGTATTTT. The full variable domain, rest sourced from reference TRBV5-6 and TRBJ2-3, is DAGVTQSPTHLIKTRGQQVTLRCSPKSGHDTVSWYQQALGQGPQFIFQYYEEEERQRGNFPDRFSGHQFPNYSSELNVNALLLGDSALYLCASSLGQGGTDTQYFGPGTRLTVL.

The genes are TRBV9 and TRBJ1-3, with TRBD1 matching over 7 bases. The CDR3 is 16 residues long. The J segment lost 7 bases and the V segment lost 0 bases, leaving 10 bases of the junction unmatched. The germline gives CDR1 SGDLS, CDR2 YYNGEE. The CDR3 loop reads CASSVGTGALRNTIYF. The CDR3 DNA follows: TGTGCCAGCAGCGTAGGAACAGGGGCTCTCCGGAACACCATATATTTT.

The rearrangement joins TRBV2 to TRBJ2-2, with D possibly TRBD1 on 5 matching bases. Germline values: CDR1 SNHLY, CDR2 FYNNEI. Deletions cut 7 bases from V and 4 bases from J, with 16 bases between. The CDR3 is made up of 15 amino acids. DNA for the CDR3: TGTGCCAGCATTAAGGGGTCCGGAATCACCGGGGAGCTGTTTTTT. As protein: CASIKGSGITGELFF.

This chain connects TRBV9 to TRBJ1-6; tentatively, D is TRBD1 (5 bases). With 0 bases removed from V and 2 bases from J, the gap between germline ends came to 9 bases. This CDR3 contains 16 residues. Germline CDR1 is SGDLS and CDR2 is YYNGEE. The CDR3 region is CASSVGQRPYNSPLHF. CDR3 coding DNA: TGTGCCAGCAGCGTAGGACAGAGGCCCTATAATTCACCCCTCCACTTT.

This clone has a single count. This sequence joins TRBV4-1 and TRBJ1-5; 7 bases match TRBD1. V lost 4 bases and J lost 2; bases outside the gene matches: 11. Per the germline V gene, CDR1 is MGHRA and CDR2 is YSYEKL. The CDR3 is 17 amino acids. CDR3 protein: CASSPHPQGVGNQPQHF. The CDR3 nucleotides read TGCGCCAGCAGCCCACACCCTCAGGGGGTTGGCAATCAGCCCCAGCATTTT.

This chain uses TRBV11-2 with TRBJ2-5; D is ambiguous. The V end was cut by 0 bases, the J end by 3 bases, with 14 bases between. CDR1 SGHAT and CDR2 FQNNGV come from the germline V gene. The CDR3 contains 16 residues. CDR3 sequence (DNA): TGTGCCAGCAGCTTAGAGGCAGGCCGTCCCAAAGAGACCCAGTACTTC. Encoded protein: CASSLEAGRPKETQYF.

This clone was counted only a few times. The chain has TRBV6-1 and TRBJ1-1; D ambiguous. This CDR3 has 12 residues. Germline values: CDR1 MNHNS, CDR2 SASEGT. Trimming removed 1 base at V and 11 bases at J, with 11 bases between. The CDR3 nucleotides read TGTGCCAGCAGTGAAGTACTCCTGGAGGCTTTCTTT. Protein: CASSEVLLEAFF.

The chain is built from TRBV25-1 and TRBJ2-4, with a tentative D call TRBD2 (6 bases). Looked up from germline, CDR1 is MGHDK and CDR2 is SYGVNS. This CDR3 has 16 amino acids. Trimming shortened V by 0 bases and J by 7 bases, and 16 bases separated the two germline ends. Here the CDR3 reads CASSEYGGRGRNIQYF. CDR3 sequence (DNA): TGTGCCAGCAGTGAATACGGGGGACGTGGGCGGAACATTCAGTACTTC. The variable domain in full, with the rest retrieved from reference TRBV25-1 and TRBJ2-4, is EADIYQTPRYLVIGTGKKITLECSQTMGHDKMYWYQQDPGMELHLIHYSYGVNSTEKGDLSSESTVSRIRTEHFPLTLESARPSHTSQYLCASSEYGGRGRNIQYFGAGTRLSVL.

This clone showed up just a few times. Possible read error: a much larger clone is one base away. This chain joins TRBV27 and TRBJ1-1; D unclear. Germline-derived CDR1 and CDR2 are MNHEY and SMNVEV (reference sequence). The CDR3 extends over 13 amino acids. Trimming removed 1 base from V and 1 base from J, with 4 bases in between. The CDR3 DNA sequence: TGTGCCAGCAGTTTATGGGGGAACACTGAAGCTTTCTTT. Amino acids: CASSLWGNTEAFF.

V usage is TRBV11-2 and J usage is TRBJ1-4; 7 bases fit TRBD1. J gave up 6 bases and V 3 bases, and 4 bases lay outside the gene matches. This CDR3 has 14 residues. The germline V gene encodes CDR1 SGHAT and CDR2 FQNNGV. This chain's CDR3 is CASSFGGQYEKLFF. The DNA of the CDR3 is TGTGCCAGCAGCTTTGGGGGACAGTATGAAAAACTGTTTTTT.

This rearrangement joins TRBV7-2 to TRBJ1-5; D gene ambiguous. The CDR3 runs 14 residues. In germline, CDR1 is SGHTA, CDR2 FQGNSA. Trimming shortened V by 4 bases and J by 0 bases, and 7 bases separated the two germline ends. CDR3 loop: CASSWRPSNQPQHF. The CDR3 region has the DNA TGTGCCAGCAGCTGGAGACCTAGCAATCAGCCCCAGCATTTT.

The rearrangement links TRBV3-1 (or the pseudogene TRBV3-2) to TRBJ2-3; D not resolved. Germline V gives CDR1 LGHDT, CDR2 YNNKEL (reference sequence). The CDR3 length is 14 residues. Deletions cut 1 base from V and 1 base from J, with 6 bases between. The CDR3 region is CASSQVQGTDTQYF. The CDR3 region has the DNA TGTGCCAGCAGCCAAGTTCAGGGCACAGATACGCAGTATTTT.

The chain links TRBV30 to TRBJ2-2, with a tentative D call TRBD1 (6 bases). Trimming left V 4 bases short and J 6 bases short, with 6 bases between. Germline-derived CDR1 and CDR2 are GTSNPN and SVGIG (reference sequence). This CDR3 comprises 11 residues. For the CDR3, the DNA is TGTGCCTGGAACAGGGCCGGGGAGCTGTTTTTT. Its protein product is CAWNRAGELFF.

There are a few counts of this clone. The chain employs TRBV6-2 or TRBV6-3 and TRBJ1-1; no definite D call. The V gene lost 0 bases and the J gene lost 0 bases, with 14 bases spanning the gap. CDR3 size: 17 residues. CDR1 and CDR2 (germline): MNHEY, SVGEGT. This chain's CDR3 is CASSYSGTARLNTEAFF. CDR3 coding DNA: TGTGCCAGCAGTTACTCGGGTACAGCTAGATTGAACACTGAAGCTTTCTTT.

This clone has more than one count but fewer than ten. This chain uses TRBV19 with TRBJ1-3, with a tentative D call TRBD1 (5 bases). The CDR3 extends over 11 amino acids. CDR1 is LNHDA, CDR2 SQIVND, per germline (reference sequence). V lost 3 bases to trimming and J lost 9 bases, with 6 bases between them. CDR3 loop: CASSITGTIYF. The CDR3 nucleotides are TGTGCCAGTAGTATTACAGGCACCATATATTTT.

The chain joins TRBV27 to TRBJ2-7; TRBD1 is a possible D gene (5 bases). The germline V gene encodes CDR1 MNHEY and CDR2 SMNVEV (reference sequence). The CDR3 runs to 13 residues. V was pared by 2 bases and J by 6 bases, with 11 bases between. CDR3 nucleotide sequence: TGTGCCAGCAGTTTAAATGGGGCGATCGAGCAGTACTTC. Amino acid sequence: CASSLNGAIEQYF.